This entry describes one T cell receptor beta chain. The whole isolated RNA underwent reverse transcription, so sequencing captured expressed TCRB transcripts. The method was immunoSEQ multiplex PCR; TCRdb's version includes in-frame clones alone and lacks a portion of them. The sample carries 810,000 or so clones, 17% recorded once. Trimming removed 2 bases from V and 8 bases from J, with 7 bases in between. In germline, CDR1 is MDHEN, CDR2 SYDVKM. The CDR3 consists of 12 residues. The data were obtained in a study of beta chain features in type 1 diabetes. The clonotype was recovered from a young woman in good health. Sample: naive CD4+ T cells from blood. This sequence joins TRBV28 and TRBJ1-3; D is ambiguous. The DNA of the CDR3 is TGTGCCAGCAGTTTACCCAGTTACACCATATATTTT. It translates to CASSLPSYTIYF.